The 11 T cell receptor beta chains below were found in one sample sequenced in a study of long-term antiretroviral therapy in people with HIV. Version v3.0 of the immunoSEQ assay was performed at survey level. Sequencing used immunoSEQ multiplex PCR; TCRdb keeps in-frame clones, though not all of them. The profile shows about 20,000 clones, 90% to 95% of them singletons. This sample comprised unsorted PBMCs, obtained 4.4 years after starting antiretroviral therapy. These receptor sequences come from a woman aged 45-65 years with HIV.

This clone has just one count. At one end the junction does not follow the germline gene, possibly because of a read error. V gene TRBV7-7 combines with J gene TRBJ2-3; 12 bases align to TRBD2. CDR3 length equals 16 residues. Germline lookup yields CDR1 SSHAT and CDR2 FNYEAQ (reference sequence). CDR3 sequence: CASSEGLAGSTDTQYF. In DNA form, the CDR3 reads TGTGCTAGCAGCGAGGGACTAGCGGGTAGCACAGATACGCAGTATTTT.

The chain is built from TRBV27 and TRBJ2-2, with D possibly matching TRBD1 (5 bases). This CDR3 is 13 amino acids long. From germline, CDR1 is MNHEY and CDR2 SMNVEV (reference sequence). Trimming took off 8 bases at V and 4 bases at J, with 11 bases between the two ends. CDR3 DNA sequence: TGTGCCAGCGGCCAACAGGTCACCGGGGAGCTGTTTTTT. It specifies CASGQQVTGELFF.

This rearrangement joins TRBV18 to TRBJ2-7, with 7 bases lining up with TRBD2. Germline loops: CDR1 KGHSH, CDR2 LQKENI. J gave up 6 bases and V 4 bases, and 3 bases lay outside the gene matches. The CDR3 covers 12 residues. CDR3 bases: TGTGCCAGCTCACAGCGGGACGGCGAGCAGTACTTC. This codes for CASSQRDGEQYF.

The gene calls are TRBV29-1 and TRBJ2-6; D gene ambiguous. There are 13 residues in the CDR3. Germline V gives CDR1 SQVTM, CDR2 ANQGSEA. V shed 4 bases and J shed 0 bases, with 4 bases lying between them. The CDR3 spells CSVASSGANVLTF. The CDR3 DNA is TGCAGCGTTGCGTCCTCTGGGGCCAACGTCCTGACTTTC.

The J gene is TRBJ2-2, the V gene TRBV4-2; 10 bases align to TRBD2. CDR1 and CDR2 from the germline V gene are LGHNA and YNFKEQ. The CDR3 is 17 amino acids. V was pared by 0 bases and J by 1 base, with 2 bases of the junction left unmatched. The CDR3 nucleotides are TGTGCCAGCAGCCAAGAAATAGCGGGGGGGAACACCGGGGAGCTGTTTTTT. Translating it yields CASSQEIAGGNTGELFF.

This clone occurred a few times. The chain is built from TRBV29-1 and TRBJ2-3; unclear D gene. Looked up from germline, CDR1 is SQVTM and CDR2 is ANQGSEA. The CDR3 runs 11 residues. Trimming left V 7 bases short and J 2 bases short, with 7 bases between. The chain's CDR3 is CSGSSTDTQYF. CDR3 coding DNA: TGCAGCGGCTCGTCCACAGATACGCAGTATTTT.

The chain has TRBV6-6 and TRBJ2-3; TRBD2 matches at 9 bases. Looked up from germline, CDR1 is MNHNY and CDR2 is SVGAGI (reference sequence). Trimming at V came to 8 bases and at J to 4 bases, leaving 7 bases not matched to a gene. CDR3 length: 14 residues. The CDR3 nucleotides read TGTGCCAGCTCAAGCGGGGGGATACCAGATACGCAGTATTTT. It translates to CASSSGGIPDTQYF.

This chain uses TRBV10-3 with TRBJ2-5; 10 bases are a match to TRBD1. The CDR3 spans 14 residues. The germline gives CDR1 ENHRY, CDR2 SYGVKD. Trimming cost V 5 bases and J 4 bases; bases outside gene matches: 4. The CDR3 DNA sequence: TGTGCCATCAGTACGGGACAGGGGAGAGAGACCCAGTACTTC. Its translation is CAISTGQGRETQYF.

The chain combines TRBV5-6 with TRBJ2-1; D call uncertain. CDR1 SGHDT and CDR2 YYEEEE come from the germline V gene. V lost 2 bases, J lost 8 bases, and 11 bases lay in between. The CDR3 spans 13 residues. CDR3 sequence (DNA): TGTGCCAGCAGCTTCCAGGTCGGGCATGAGCAGTTCTTC. This translates into CASSFQVGHEQFF.

The J gene is TRBJ1-5, the V gene TRBV19, with 8 bases aligning to TRBD1. The V segment lost 6 bases and the J segment 0 bases; nucleotides outside the gene matches: 7. This CDR3 is built from 16 residues. Germline CDR1 LNHDA, CDR2 SQIVND (reference sequence). Here the CDR3 DNA reads TGTGCCAGTAGGGATGGACAGGGAGATAGCAATCAGCCCCAGCATTTT. This encodes CASRDGQGDSNQPQHF.

J is TRBJ1-6 and V is TRBV7-2; possibly TRBD1 for D (6 bases). Germline CDR1 and CDR2: SGHTA and FQGNSA. The CDR3 spans 14 residues. V was clipped by 3 bases and J by 10 bases, with 13 bases between them. This chain's CDR3 is CASSLRTVGSPLHF. The CDR3 DNA reads as TGTGCCAGCAGCTTGAGGACAGTCGGATCACCCCTCCACTTT.